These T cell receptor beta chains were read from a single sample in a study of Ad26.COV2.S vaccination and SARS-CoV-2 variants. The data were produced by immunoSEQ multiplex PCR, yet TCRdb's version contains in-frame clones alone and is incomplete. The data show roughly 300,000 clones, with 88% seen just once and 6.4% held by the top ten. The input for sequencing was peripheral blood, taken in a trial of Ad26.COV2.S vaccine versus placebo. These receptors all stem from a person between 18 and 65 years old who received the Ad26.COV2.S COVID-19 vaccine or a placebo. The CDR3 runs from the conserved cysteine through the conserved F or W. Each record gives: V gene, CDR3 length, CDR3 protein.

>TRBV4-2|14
CASSQGQGGQPQHF
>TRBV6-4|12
CASSDPDQPQHF
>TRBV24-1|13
CATSRRSTDTQYF
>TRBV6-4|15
CASRGIRDKNQPQHF
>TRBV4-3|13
CASSQDWNTEAFF
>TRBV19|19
CASSINKNSGTVSGNTIYF
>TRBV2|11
CASRRGTEAFF
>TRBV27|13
CASSLSRTYEQYF
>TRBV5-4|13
CASNLPGDNEQFF
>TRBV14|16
CASSQPYPGHETGYTF
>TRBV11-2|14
CASSEPLKRLRQYF
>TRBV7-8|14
CASSLVPGSQPQHF
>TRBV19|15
CASSPRQGRNTEAFF
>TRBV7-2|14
CASSSFPYTGELFF
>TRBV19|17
CASSARQTGTGANVLTF
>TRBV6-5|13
CATRSAGLHEQYF
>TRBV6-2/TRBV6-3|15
CASSYFRLSNTEAFF
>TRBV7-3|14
CASSSGLGTDTQYF
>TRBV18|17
CASSPFDSGRNTGELFF
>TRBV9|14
CASSGDRGWETQYF
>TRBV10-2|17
CASSESSGEAGANVLTF
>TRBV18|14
CASSPKEAGNTIYF
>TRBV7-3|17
CASSLSPGRGAGGELFF
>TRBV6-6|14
CASSSRVGNSPLHF
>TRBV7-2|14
CASSLVASSYEQYF
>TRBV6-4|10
CASSVPGAFF
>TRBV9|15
CASSVGTVLAYGYTF
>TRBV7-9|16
CASSSTPGSSYNEQFF
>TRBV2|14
CASSERRDLTTQHF
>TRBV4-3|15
CASSQDRGPTDTQYF
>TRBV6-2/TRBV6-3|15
CASSYLATRRNEQFF
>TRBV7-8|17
CASSFTLRSIGTDTQYF
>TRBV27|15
CASSLSGVANYGYTF
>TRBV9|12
CASSVDGSEAFF
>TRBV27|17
CASSLFPRPGTYNEQFF
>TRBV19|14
CASSPGPMEQPQHF
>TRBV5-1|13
CASSSDGYQPQHF